This TCR beta chain was profiled in a study of OX40 agonist ivuxolimab in advanced cancers. Study observations and caveats: Fewer expanded clones were found on average in CD4+ than in CD8+ T cells.

V lost 5 bases and J lost 5, with 12 bases in between. Germline V gene data show CDR1 as MNHNY and CDR2 as SVGAGI (reference sequence). The CDR3 runs 13 residues. Sequencing used immunoSEQ multiplex PCR; TCRdb keeps in-frame clones, though not all of them. Of about 64,000 clones detected, roughly 84% appear once; the ten largest clones hold roughly 2.3%. In its sample, this clone was seen a few times. Its specificity is unknown. The material was CD4+ or CD8+ T cells sorted from blood, obtained in a trial of the OX40 agonist ivuxolimab. The V call is TRBV6-6, the J call TRBJ2-5; perhaps TRBD1 as D (5 bases). This TCR was sampled from an adult with an advanced solid tumor such as melanoma, head and neck, liver or kidney cancer. For the CDR3, the DNA is TGTGCCAGCAGTCAGGGTTGGGGTGAGACCCAGTACTTC. Its translation is CASSQGWGETQYF.